One sample yielded the 23 T cell receptor beta chains listed below, sequenced in a study of early T cells in non-severe SARS-CoV-2 infection. In TCRdb, the 5' RACE reads were re-called with MiXCR into one record per CDR3 protein. The sample has roughly 29,000 distinct CDR3 sequences, 4.5% seen once. The sample consisted of whole blood. The receptors here all came from an adult who was a healthcare worker with PCR-confirmed SARS-CoV-2 infection or an uninfected control (not recorded which).

This clonotype was counted at least ten times. The CDR3 coding sequence is TGTGCCAGCGGGGGCTACAATGAGCAGTTCTTC. It yields the protein CASGGYNEQFF. The rearrangement uses TRBV7-2 and TRBJ2-1; D could derive from TRBD1 or TRBD2 (5 bases each). V was shortened by 8 bases and J by 3 bases, with 5 bases between the two germline ends. CDR1 is SGHTA and CDR2 is FQGNSA in the germline V gene. This CDR3 is built from 11 residues.

In its sample, this clonotype was seen many times. The V call is TRBV19, the J call TRBJ1-5, with D unresolved. V lost 2 bases and J 5 bases, leaving 7 bases between the germline ends. Germline lookup yields CDR1 LNHDA and CDR2 SQIVND (reference sequence). The CDR3 is made up of 13 amino acids. CDR3 residues: CASSITGDQPQHF. The DNA for the CDR3 is TGTGCCAGTAGTATAACTGGAGATCAGCCCCAGCATTTT.

This clonotype has a count of ten or more. The chain joins TRBV20-1 to TRBJ2-1; D unclear. The CDR3 has 15 residues. Per germline, CDR1 DFQATT and CDR2 SNEGSKA (reference sequence). The V end lost 0 bases, the J end lost 6 bases, and 15 bases lay between the germline ends. The chain's CDR3 is CSARDTRTLSNEQFF. The CDR3 coding sequence is TGCAGTGCTAGAGATACGAGGACCTTGAGCAATGAGCAGTTCTTC.

This clonotype was found many times. The chain links TRBV12-3 or TRBV12-4 to TRBJ2-1, with 10 bases that match TRBD2. J was trimmed by 4 bases and V by 5 bases; bases with no gene match: 11. This CDR3 has 17 amino acids. CDR3 amino acids: CASSSSGRSWVYNEQFF. In DNA, the CDR3 is TGTGCCAGCAGTAGTAGCGGGAGGTCTTGGGTGTACAATGAGCAGTTCTTC.

This clonotype was observed at least ten times. CDR3 DNA sequence: TGTGCCAGCGAGGGGATGAACACTGAAGCTTTCTTT. It yields the protein CASEGMNTEAFF. The V call is TRBV10-3, the J call TRBJ1-1; D perhaps matches TRBD1 (5 bases). The V end lost 10 bases, the J end lost 0 bases, and 9 bases lay between the germline ends. This CDR3 has 12 amino acids. The germline gives CDR1 ENHRY, CDR2 SYGVKD.

In this sample, this clonotype turned up many times. The chain combines TRBV30 with TRBJ2-6; the D is unclear. CDR3 length equals 16 residues. The germline gives CDR1 GTSNPN, CDR2 SVGIG (reference sequence). Trimming took off 5 bases at V and 0 bases at J, with 14 bases between the two ends. The CDR3 loop is CAWLSRRASGANVLTF. The CDR3, as DNA: TGTGCCTGGCTTTCTCGACGGGCCTCTGGGGCCAACGTCCTGACTTTC. The full variable domain, in which reference TRBV30 and TRBJ2-6 provide the parts outside the CDR3, is SQTIHQWPATLVQPVGSPLSLECTVEGTSNPNLYWYRQAAGRGLQLLFYSVGIGQISSEVPQNLSASRPQDRQFILSSKKLLLSDSGFYLCAWLSRRASGANVLTFGAGSRLTVL.

This clonotype has at least ten counts. The chain uses TRBV10-3 and TRBJ2-5; D is unresolved. CDR1 is ENHRY and CDR2 is SYGVKD in the germline V gene. The CDR3 runs 13 residues. Trimming pared 2 bases from V and 4 bases from J, leaving 8 bases between. This CDR3 is CAISEHTTETQYF. In DNA, the CDR3 is TGTGCCATCAGTGAGCACACGACAGAGACCCAGTACTTC.

This clonotype was observed many times. The chain is built from TRBV20-1 and TRBJ2-1, with TRBD2 matching over 8 bases. The CDR3 runs 13 residues. The J segment lost 10 bases and the V segment lost 3 bases, leaving 8 bases of the junction unmatched. Germline V gene data show CDR1 as DFQATT and CDR2 as SNEGSKA (reference sequence). The CDR3 reads CSASGGAGFEQFF. The CDR3 DNA is TGCAGTGCTAGCGGGGGGGCCGGTTTCGAGCAGTTCTTC.

This clonotype was counted only a few times. The chain couples TRBV7-2 to TRBJ2-5, with D unclear. V lost 5 bases and J 3 bases, leaving 10 bases between the germline ends. The CDR3 length is 13 residues. CDR1 and CDR2 from the germline V gene are SGHTA and FQGNSA. The CDR3, as DNA: TGTGCCAGCAGCGGGATATTGGAAGAGACCCAGTACTTC. Amino acids: CASSGILEETQYF.

This clonotype has just a few counts. The V gene is TRBV12-3 or TRBV12-4, the J gene TRBJ2-3, with TRBD2 identical over 12 bases. This CDR3 is 17 amino acids long. V lost 4 bases to trimming and J lost 4 bases; unmatched junction nucleotides: 9. The CDR3 coding sequence is TGTGCCAGCAGTTGGCTAGCGGGGGGGCCCCTCGCAGATACGCAGTATTTT. It codes for CASSWLAGGPLADTQYF.

This clonotype was counted at least ten times. This sequence joins TRBV14 and TRBJ1-5, with TRBD1 as a possible D gene (5 bases). The CDR3 totals 15 residues. The V and J ends lost 0 bases and 0 bases respectively, with 6 bases between them. Germline V gene lookup returns CDR1 SGHDN and CDR2 FVKESK. CDR3 sequence: CASSQEQDSNQPQHF. In DNA form, the CDR3 reads TGTGCCAGCAGCCAAGAACAGGATAGCAATCAGCCCCAGCATTTT.

CDR3 nucleotide sequence: TGTGCCAGCAGTGTCGAAGGGCCTGACTATGGCTACACCTTC. This translates into CASSVEGPDYGYTF. The chain carries TRBV2 and TRBJ1-2, with no clear D. The CDR3 length is 14 residues. V lost 4 bases and J 3 bases, leaving 12 bases between the germline ends. In germline, CDR1 is SNHLY, CDR2 FYNNEI.

The gene calls are TRBV14 and TRBJ2-1; D unclear. Germline V CDR1 and CDR2: SGHDN, FVKESK. V lost 3 bases to trimming and J lost 4 bases, with 10 bases between them. CDR3 length: 14 residues. This CDR3 reads CASSQVVRYNEQFF. CDR3 DNA: TGTGCCAGCAGCCAGGTTGTCAGGTACAATGAGCAGTTCTTC.

This clonotype was seen repeatedly, ten times or more. The J gene is TRBJ2-3, the V gene TRBV7-2; D uncertain. V gave up 4 bases and J gave up 4 bases, with 12 bases separating them. Germline CDR1 reads SGHTA; CDR2 reads FQGNSA. The CDR3 extends over 14 amino acids. This chain's CDR3 is CASSYHWNADTQYF. Here the CDR3 DNA reads TGTGCCAGCAGCTATCACTGGAACGCAGATACGCAGTATTTT. The variable domain in full, with the rest retrieved from reference TRBV7-2 and TRBJ2-3, is GAGVSQSPSNKVTEKGKDVELRCDPISGHTALYWYRQSLGQGLEFLIYFQGNSAPDKSGLPSDRFSAERTGGSVSTLTIQRTQQEDSAVYLCASSYHWNADTQYFGPGTRLTVL.

This clonotype was found a few times. The CDR3 nucleotides are TGTGCCAGCTCACCCCCCGCCAGGACGTATGAGCAGTTCTTC. This encodes CASSPPARTYEQFF. The gene calls are TRBV18 and TRBJ2-1, with D hard to call. V shed 3 bases and J shed 8 bases, with 14 bases lying between them. The CDR3 covers 14 residues. Germline V gives CDR1 KGHSH, CDR2 LQKENI.

Only a few counts were recorded for this clonotype. V gene TRBV19 combines with J gene TRBJ2-7; D is perhaps TRBD2 (5 bases). Trimming cost V 3 bases and J 0 bases, with 9 bases left between them. The CDR3 totals 14 residues. Germline V CDR1 and CDR2: LNHDA, SQIVND (reference sequence). Here the CDR3 DNA reads TGTGCCAGTAGTATCACCGGGAACTCCTACGAGCAGTACTTC. This translates into CASSITGNSYEQYF.

This clonotype was counted between two and nine times. V gene TRBV7-6 combines with J gene TRBJ1-1, with D possibly matching TRBD1 (6 bases). Trimming shortened V by 2 bases and J by 1 base, and 8 bases separated the two germline ends. The germline V gene has CDR1 SGHVS and CDR2 FNYEAQ. The CDR3 contains 14 residues. CDR3 region: CASSLTTGNTEAFF. CDR3 coding DNA: TGTGCCAGCAGCTTAACGACAGGGAACACTGAAGCTTTCTTT.

This clonotype was found many times. The chain employs TRBV4-1 and TRBJ2-7, with TRBD2 matching 10 bases. The CDR3 covers 14 residues. Per germline, CDR1 MGHRA and CDR2 YSYEKL. The junction had 0 bases not matched to a gene; V was cut back by 4 bases and J by 0 bases. CDR3 DNA: TGCGCCAGCAGCCGGACTAGCGGCTCCTACGAGCAGTACTTC. Residues: CASSRTSGSYEQYF.

At least ten counts were recorded for this clonotype. V is TRBV2 and J is TRBJ2-1; 11 nucleotides line up with TRBD1. CDR3 length: 16 amino acids. After removal of 2 bases from V and 7 bases from J, the junction contained 7 bases not matched to a gene. CDR1 and CDR2 from the germline V gene are SNHLY and FYNNEI. The CDR3 region is CASSEYGQGAWNEQFF. The DNA for the CDR3 is TGTGCCAGCAGTGAATATGGACAGGGGGCTTGGAATGAGCAGTTCTTC. The full variable domain, its missing parts supplied by reference TRBV2 and TRBJ2-1, is EPEVTQTPSHQVTQMGQEVILRCVPISNHLYFYWYRQILGQKVEFLVSFYNNEISEKSEIFDDQFSVERPDGSNFTLKIRSTKLEDSAMYFCASSEYGQGAWNEQFFGPGTRLTVL.

This clonotype showed up many times. V gene TRBV12-3 or TRBV12-4 combines with J gene TRBJ2-1; maybe TRBD1 (6 bases). Trimming took off 6 bases at V and 1 base at J, with 16 bases between the two ends. The CDR3 sequence is 16 residues long. DNA of the CDR3: TGTGCCAGCAGCGAAACCGGCAGGGGTTCCTACAATGAGCAGTTCTTC. It codes for CASSETGRGSYNEQFF.

The rearrangement uses TRBV7-2 and TRBJ2-7; no clear D gene. CDR1 SGHTA and CDR2 FQGNSA come from the germline V gene. CDR3 length: 15 residues. Trimming took off 5 bases at V and 0 bases at J, with 14 bases between the two ends. The CDR3 coding sequence is TGTGCCAGCAGCCTGCGACTGGCAAGCTCCTACGAGCAGTACTTC. Amino acids: CASSLRLASSYEQYF.

This clonotype came up many times. The CDR3 loop is CASSPGRGRTGELFF. In DNA, the CDR3 is TGTGCCAGCAGTCCCGGCAGGGGGCGGACCGGGGAGCTGTTTTTT. V and J are TRBV6-2 or TRBV6-3 and TRBJ2-2; TRBD1 agrees at 8 bases. There are 15 residues in the CDR3. V shed 5 bases, J shed 5 bases, and the junction held 7 bases outside the gene matches. Germline CDR1 and CDR2: MNHEY and SVGEGT.

This clonotype was seen more than once but under ten times. This sequence joins TRBV7-6 and TRBJ2-7; 9 positions agree with TRBD1. The germline gives CDR1 SGHVS, CDR2 FNYEAQ. V lost 6 bases, J lost 2 bases, and 5 bases stayed unmatched. This CDR3 contains 14 residues. CDR3 region: CASSLDRGAYEQYF. In nucleotides, the CDR3 is TGTGCCAGCAGTTTGGACAGGGGAGCCTACGAGCAGTACTTC.